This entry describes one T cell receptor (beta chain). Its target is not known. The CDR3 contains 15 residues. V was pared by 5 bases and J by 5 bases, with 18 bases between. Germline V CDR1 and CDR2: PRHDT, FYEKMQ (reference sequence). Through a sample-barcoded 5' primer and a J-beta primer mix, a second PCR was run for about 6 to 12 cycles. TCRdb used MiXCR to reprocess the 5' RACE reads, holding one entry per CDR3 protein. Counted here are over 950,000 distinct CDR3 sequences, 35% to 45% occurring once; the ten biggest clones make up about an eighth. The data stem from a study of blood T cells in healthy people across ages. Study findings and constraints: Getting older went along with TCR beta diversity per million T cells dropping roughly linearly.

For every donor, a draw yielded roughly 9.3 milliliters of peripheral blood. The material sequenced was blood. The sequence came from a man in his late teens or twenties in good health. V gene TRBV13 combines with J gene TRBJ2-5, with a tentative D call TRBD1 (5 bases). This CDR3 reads CASSQRSRNRETQYF. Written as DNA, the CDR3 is TGTGCCAGCAGCCAAAGGTCTCGCAACAGGGAGACCCAGTACTTC.